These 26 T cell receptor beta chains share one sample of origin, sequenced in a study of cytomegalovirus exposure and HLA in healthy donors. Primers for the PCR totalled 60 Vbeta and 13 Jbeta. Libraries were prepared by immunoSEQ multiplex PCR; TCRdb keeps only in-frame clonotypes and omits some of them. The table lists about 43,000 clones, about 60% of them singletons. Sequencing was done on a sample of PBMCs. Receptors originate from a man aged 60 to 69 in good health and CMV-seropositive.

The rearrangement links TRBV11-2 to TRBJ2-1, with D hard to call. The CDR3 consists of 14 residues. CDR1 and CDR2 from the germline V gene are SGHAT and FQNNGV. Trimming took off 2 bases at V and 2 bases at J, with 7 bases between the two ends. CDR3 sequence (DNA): TGTGCCAGCAGCTTATCTCCAGCCTACAATGAGCAGTTCTTC. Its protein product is CASSLSPAYNEQFF.

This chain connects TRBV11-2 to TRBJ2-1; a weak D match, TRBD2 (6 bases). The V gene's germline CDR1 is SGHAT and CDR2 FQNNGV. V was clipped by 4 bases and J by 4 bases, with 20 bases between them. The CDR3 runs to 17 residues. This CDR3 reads CASSSRLGGNFYNEQFF. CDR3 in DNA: TGTGCCAGCAGCTCTAGGCTAGGCGGGAACTTTTACAATGAGCAGTTCTTC.

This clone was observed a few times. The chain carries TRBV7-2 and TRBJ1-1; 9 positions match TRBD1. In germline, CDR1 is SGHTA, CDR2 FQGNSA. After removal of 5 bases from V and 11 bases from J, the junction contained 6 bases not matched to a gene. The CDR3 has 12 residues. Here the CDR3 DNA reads TGTGCCAGCAGCATGGGACAGGGTGCTGCTTTCTTT. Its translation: CASSMGQGAAFF.

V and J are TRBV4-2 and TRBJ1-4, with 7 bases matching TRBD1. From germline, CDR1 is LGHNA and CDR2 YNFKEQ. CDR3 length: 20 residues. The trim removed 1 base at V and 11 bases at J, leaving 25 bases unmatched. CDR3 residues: CASSQGGPGTEGFGWGKLFF. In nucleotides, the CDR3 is TGTGCCAGCAGCCAAGGCGGCCCCGGGACAGAGGGATTCGGGTGGGGGAAACTGTTTTTT.

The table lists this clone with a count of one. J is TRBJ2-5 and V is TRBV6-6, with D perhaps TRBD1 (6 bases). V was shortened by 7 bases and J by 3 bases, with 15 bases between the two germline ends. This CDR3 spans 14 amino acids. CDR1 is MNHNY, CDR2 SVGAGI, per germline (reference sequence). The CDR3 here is CASKLQGREETQYF. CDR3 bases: TGTGCCAGCAAGTTACAGGGCAGGGAAGAGACCCAGTACTTC.

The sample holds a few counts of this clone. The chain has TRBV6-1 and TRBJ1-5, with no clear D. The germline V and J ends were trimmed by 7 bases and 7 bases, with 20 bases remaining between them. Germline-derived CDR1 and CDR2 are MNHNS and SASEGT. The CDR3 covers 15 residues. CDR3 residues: CASTPNWGGNQPQHF. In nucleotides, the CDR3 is TGTGCCAGCACCCCCAATTGGGGAGGTAACCAGCCCCAGCATTTT.

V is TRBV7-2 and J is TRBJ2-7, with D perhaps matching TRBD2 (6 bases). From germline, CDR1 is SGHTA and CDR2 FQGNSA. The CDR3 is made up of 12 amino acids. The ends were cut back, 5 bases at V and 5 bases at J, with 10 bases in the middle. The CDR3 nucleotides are TGTGCCAGCAGCCCGACTAGGCACGAGCAGTACTTC. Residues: CASSPTRHEQYF.

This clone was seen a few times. The CDR3 DNA follows: TGTGCCAGTCGACAGGGGATCGCAACTAATGAAAAACTGTTTTTT. Translation: CASRQGIATNEKLFF. The gene calls are TRBV18 and TRBJ1-4, with 8 bases that match TRBD1. The germline V gene has CDR1 KGHSH and CDR2 LQKENI. The CDR3 spans 15 residues. After removal of 9 bases from V and 0 bases from J, the junction contained 6 bases not matched to a gene.

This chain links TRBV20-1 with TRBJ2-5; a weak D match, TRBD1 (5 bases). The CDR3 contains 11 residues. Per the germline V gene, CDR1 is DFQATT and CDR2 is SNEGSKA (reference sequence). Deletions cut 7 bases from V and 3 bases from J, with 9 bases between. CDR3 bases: TGCAGTGGAACAGGAAAAGAGACCCAGTACTTC. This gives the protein CSGTGKETQYF.

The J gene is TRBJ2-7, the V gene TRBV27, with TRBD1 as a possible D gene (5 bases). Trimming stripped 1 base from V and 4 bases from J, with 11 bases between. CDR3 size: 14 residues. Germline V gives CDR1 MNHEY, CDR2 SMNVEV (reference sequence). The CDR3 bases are TGTGCCAGCAGTTTATGGGGCTATGGGTACGAGCAGTACTTC. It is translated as CASSLWGYGYEQYF.

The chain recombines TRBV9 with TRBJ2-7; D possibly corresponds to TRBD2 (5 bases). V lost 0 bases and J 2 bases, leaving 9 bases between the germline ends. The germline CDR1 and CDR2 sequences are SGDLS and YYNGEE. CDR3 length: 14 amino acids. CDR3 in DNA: TGTGCCAGCAGCGTAGCCGAGGGTCCCTACGAGCAGTACTTC. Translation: CASSVAEGPYEQYF.

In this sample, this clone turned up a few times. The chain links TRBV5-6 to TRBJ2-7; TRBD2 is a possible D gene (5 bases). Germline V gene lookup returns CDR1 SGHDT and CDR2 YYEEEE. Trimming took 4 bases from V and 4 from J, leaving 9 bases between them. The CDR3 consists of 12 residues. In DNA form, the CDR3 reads TGTGCCAGCAGCCGAGGGATTTACGAGCAGTACTTC. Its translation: CASSRGIYEQYF. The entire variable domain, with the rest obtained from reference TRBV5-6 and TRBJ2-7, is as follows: DAGVTQSPTHLIKTRGQQVTLRCSPKSGHDTVSWYQQALGQGPQFIFQYYEEEERQRGNFPDRFSGHQFPNYSSELNVNALLLGDSALYLCASSRGIYEQYFGPGTRLTVT.

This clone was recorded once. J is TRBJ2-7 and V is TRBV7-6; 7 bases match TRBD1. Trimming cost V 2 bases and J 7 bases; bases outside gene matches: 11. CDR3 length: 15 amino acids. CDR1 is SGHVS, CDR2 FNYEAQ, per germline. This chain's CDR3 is CASSLNPDRADEQYF. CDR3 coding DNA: TGTGCCAGCAGCTTAAACCCAGACAGGGCAGATGAGCAGTACTTC.

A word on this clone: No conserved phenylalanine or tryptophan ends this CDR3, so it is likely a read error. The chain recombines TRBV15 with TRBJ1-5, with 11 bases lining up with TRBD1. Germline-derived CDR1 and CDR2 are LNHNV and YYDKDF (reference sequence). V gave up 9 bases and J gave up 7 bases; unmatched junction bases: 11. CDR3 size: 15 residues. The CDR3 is CATGDRGTQSQPQHL. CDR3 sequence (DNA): TGTGCCACTGGGGACAGGGGGACCCAAAGCCAGCCCCAGCATCTT.

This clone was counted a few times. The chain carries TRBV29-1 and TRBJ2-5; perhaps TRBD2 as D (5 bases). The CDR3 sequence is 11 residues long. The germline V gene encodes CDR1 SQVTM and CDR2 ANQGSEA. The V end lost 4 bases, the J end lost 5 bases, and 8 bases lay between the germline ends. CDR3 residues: CSVVLAETQYF. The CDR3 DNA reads TGCAGCGTTGTTCTAGCTGAGACCCAGTACTTC.

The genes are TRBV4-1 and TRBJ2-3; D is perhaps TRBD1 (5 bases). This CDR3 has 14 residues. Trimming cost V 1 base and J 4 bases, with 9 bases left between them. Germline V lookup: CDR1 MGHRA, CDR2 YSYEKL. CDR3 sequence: CASSQVGASDTQYF. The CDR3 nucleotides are TGCGCCAGCAGCCAAGTTGGGGCTTCAGATACGCAGTATTTT.

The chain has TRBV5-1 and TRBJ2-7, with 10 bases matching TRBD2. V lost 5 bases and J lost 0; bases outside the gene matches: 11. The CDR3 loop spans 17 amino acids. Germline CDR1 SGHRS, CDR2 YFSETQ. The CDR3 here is CASRHGLADLSSYEQYF. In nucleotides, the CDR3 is TGCGCCAGCAGGCATGGACTAGCGGATCTCAGCTCCTACGAGCAGTACTTC.

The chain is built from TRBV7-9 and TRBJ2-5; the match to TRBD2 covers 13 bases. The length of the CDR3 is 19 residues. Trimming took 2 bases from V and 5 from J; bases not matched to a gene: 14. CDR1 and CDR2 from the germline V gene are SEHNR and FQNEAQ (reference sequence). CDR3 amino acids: CASSLNWGLAGPGMETQYF. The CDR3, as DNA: TGTGCCAGCAGCTTAAATTGGGGACTAGCGGGACCGGGGATGGAGACCCAGTACTTC.

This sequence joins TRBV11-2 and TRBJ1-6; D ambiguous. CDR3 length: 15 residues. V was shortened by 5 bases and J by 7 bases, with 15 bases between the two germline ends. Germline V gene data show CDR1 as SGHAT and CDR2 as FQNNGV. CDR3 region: CASSTRTGSNSPLHF. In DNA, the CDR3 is TGTGCCAGCAGCACCCGGACTGGCAGCAATTCACCCCTCCACTTT.

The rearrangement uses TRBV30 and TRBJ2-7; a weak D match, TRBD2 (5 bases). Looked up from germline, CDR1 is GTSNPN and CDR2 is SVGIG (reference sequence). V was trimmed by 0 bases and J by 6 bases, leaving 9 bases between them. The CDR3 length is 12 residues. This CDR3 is CAWSVLEGEQYF. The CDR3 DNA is TGTGCCTGGAGTGTCCTCGAGGGCGAGCAGTACTTC.

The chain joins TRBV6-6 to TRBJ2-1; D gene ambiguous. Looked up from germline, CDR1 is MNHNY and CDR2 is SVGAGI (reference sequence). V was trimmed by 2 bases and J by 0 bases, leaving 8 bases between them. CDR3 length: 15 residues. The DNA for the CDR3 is TGTGCCAGCAGTTACCTCCCGAGCTCCTACAATGAGCAGTTCTTC. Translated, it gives CASSYLPSSYNEQFF.

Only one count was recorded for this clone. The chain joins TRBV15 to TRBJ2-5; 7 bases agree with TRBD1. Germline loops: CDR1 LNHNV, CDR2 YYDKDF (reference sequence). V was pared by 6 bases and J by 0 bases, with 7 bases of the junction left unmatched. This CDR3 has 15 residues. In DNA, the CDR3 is TGTGCCACCAGGAACGGACAGGTGTACCAAGAGACCCAGTACTTC. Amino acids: CATRNGQVYQETQYF.

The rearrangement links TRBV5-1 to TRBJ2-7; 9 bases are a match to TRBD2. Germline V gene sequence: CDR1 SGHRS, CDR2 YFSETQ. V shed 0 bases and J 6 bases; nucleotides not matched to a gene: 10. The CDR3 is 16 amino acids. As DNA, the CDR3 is TGCGCCAGCAGCTTGGCCGGGACTAGCTTAGGTGGCGAGCAGTACTTC. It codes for CASSLAGTSLGGEQYF.

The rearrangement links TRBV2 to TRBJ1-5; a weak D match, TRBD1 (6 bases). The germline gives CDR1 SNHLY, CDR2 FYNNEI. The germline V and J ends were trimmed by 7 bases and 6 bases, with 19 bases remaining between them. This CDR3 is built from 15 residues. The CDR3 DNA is TGTGCCAGCAACTCCGACGGGAGGGGGAGTCAGCCCCAGCATTTT. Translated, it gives CASNSDGRGSQPQHF. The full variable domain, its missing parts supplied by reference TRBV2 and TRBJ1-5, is EPEVTQTPSHQVTQMGQEVILRCVPISNHLYFYWYRQILGQKVEFLVSFYNNEISEKSEIFDDQFSVERPDGSNFTLKIRSTKLEDSAMYFCASNSDGRGSQPQHFGDGTRLSIL.

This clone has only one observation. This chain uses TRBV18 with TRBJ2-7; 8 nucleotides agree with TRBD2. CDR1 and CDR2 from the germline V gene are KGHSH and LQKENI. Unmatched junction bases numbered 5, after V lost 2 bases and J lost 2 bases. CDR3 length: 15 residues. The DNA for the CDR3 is TGTGCCAGCTCACCAGGCCTAGCGGGCCCCTACGAGCAGTACTTC. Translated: CASSPGLAGPYEQYF.

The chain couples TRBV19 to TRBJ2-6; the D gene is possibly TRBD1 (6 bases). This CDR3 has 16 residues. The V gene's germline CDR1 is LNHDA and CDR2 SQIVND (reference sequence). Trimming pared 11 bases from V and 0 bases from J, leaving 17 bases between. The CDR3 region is CAAKPTGNSGANVLTF. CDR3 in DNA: TGTGCCGCTAAACCCACAGGGAACTCTGGGGCCAACGTCCTGACTTTC.